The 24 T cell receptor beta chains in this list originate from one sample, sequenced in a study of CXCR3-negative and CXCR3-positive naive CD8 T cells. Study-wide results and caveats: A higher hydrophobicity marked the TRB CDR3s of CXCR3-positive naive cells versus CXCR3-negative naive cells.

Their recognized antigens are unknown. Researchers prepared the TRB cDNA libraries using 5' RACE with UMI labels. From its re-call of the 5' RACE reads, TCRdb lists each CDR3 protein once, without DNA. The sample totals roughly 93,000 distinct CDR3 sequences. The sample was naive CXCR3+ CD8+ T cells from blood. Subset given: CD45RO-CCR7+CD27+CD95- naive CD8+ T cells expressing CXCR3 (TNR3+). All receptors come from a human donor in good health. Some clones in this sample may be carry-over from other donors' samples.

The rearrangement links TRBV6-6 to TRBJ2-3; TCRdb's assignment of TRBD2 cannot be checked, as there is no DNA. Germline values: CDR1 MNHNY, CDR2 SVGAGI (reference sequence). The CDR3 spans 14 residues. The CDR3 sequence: CASSPGLLTDTQYF.

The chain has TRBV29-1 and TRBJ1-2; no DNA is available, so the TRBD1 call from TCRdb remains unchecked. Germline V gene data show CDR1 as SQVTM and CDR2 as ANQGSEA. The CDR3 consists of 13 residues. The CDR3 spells CSVVGWGGEGYTF.

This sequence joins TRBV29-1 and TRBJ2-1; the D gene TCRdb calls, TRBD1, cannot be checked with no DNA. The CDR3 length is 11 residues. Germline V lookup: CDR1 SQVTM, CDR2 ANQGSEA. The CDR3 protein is CSVPGPSEQFF.

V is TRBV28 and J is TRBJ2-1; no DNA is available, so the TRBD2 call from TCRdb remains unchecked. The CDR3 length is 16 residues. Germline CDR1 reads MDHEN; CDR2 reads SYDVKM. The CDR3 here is CASSPLGGPEDNEQFF.

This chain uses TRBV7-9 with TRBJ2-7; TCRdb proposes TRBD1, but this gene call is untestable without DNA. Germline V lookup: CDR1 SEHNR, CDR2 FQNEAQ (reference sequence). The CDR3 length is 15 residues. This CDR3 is CASSPRDRGPYEQYF.

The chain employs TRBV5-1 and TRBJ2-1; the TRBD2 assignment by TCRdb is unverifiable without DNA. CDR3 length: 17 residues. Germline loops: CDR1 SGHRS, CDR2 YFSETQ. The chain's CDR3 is CASTTGSGRGIFDEQFF.

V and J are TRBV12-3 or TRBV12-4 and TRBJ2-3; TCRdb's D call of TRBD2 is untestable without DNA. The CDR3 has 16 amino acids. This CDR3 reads CASSLKAGGYTDTQYF.

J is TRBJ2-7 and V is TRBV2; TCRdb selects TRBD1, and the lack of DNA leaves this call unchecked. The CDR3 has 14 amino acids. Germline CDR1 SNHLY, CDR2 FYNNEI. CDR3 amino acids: CASSRTGGAYEQYF.

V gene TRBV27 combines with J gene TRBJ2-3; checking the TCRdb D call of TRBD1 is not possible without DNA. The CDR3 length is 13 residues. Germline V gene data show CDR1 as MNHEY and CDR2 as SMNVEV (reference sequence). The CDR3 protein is CASSFQGNHTQYF.

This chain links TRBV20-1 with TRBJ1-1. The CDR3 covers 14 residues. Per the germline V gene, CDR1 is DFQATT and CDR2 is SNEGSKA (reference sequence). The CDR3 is CSARFPDRNTEAFF.

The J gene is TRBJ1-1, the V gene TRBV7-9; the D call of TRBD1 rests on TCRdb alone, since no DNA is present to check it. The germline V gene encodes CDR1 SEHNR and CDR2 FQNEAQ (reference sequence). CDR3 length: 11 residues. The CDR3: CASPGNTEAFF.

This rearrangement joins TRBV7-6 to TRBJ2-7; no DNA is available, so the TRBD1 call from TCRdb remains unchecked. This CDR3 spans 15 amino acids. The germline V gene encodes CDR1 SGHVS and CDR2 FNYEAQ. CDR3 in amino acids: CASSLTAGLPDEQYF.

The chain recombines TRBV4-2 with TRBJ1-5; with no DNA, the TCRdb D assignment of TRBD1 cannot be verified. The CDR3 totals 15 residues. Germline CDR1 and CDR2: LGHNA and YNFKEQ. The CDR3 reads CASSQVPGGGQPQHF.

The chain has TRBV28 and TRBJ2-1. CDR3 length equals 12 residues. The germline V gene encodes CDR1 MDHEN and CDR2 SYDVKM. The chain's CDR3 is CASSIPRNEQFF.

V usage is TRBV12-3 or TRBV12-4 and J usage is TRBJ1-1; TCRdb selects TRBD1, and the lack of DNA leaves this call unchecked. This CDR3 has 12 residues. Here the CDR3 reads CASSGPNTEAFF.

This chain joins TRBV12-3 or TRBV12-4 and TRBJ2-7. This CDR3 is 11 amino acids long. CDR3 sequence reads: CASSFENEQYF.

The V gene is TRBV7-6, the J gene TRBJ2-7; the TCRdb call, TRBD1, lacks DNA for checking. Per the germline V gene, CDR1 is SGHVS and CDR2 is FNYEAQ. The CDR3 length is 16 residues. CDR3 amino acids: CASSQDPGEWIREQYF. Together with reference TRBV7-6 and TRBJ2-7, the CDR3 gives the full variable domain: GAGVSQSPRYKVTKRGQDVALRCDPISGHVSLYWYRQALGQGPEFLTYFNYEAQQDKSGLPNDRFSAERPEGSISTLTIQRTEQRDSAMYRCASSQDPGEWIREQYFGPGTRLTVT.

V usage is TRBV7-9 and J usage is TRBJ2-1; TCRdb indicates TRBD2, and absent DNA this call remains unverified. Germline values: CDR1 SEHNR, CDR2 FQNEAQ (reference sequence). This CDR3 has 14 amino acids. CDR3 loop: CASSSVLASNEQFF.

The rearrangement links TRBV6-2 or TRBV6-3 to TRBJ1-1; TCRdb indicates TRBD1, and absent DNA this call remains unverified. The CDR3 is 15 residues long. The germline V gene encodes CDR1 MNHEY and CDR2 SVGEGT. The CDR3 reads CASSYSDRGLTEAFF.

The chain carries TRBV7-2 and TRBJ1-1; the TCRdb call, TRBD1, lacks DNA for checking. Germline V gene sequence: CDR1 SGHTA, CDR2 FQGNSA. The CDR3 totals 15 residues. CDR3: CASSLEGVPDTEAFF.

The CDR3 sequence: CSAGQGAFEQYF. The rearrangement links TRBV29-1 to TRBJ2-7; TCRdb's D gene call, TRBD1, goes unchecked for lack of DNA. The CDR3 is 12 residues long. The V gene's germline CDR1 is SQVTM and CDR2 ANQGSEA.

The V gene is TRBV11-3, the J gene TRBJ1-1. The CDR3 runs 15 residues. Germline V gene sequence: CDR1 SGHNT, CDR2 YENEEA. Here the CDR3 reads CASSLALSGNTEAFF.

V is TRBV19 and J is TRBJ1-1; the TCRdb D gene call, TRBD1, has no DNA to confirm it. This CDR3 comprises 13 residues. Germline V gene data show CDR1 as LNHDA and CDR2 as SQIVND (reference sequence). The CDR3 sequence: CASSPVASTEAFF. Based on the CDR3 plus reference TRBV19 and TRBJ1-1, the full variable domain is DGGITQSPKYLFRKEGQNVTLSCEQNLNHDAMYWYRQDPGQGLRLIYYSQIVNDFQKGDIAEGYSVSREKKESFPLTVTSAQKNPTAFYLCASSPVASTEAFFGQGTRLTVV.

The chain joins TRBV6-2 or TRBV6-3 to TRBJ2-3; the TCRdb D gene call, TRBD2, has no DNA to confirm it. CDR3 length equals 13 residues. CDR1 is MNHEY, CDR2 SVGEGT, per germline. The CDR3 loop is CASTEASVDTQYF.